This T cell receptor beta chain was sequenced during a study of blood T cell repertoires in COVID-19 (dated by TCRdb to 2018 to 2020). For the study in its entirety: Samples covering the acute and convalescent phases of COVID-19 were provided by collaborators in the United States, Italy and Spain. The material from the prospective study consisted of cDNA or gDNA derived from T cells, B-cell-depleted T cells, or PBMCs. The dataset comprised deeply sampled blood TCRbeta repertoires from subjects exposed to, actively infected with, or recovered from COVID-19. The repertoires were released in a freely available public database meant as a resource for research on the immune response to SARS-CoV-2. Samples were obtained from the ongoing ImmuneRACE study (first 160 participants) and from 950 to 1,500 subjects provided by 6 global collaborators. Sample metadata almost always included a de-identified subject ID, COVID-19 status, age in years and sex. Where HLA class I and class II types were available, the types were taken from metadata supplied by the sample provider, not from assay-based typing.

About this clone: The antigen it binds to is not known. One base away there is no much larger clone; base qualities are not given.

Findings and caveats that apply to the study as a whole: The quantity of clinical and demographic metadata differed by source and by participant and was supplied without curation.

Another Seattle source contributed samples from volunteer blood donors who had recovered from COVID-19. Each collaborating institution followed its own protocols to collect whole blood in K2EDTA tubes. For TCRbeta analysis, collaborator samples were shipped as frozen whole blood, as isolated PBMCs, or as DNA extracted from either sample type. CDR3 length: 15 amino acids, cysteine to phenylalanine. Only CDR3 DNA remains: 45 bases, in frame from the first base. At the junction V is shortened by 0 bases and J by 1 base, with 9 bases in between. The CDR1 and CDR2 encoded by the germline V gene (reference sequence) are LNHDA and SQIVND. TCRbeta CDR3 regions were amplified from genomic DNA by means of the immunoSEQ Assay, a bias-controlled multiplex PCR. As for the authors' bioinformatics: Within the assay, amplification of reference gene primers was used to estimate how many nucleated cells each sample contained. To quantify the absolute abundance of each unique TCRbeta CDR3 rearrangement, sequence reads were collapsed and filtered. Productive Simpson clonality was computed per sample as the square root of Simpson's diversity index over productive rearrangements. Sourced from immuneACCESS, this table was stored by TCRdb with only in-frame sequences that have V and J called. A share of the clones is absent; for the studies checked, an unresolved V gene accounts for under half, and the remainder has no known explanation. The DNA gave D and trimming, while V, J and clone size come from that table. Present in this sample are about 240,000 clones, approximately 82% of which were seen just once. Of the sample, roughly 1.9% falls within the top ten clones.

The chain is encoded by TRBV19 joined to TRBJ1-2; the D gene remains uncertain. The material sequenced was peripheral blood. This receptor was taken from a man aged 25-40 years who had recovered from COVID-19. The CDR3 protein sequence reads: CASSIDRGLNYGYTF. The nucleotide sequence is TGTGCCAGTAGTATAGATCGAGGCCTTAACTATGGCTACACCTTC.